This T cell receptor (beta chain) was identified in a study of cytomegalovirus exposure and HLA in healthy donors. Germline values: CDR1 ENHRY, CDR2 SYGVKD. With 3 bases removed from V and 2 bases from J, the gap between germline ends came to 8 bases. This CDR3 is built from 14 residues. Profiled with immunoSEQ multiplex PCR; TCRdb holds only in-frame clones, not every one. Here the sample spans tens of thousands of clones, approximately 92% being singletons. The chain recombines TRBV10-3 with TRBJ2-1; D perhaps matches TRBD2 (5 bases). The sequenced sample consisted of PBMCs. The source is a man aged 18 to 30 in good health and CMV-seronegative. This CDR3 is CAISDSETYNEQFF. The DNA for the CDR3 is TGTGCCATCAGTGATAGCGAAACCTACAATGAGCAGTTCTTC.